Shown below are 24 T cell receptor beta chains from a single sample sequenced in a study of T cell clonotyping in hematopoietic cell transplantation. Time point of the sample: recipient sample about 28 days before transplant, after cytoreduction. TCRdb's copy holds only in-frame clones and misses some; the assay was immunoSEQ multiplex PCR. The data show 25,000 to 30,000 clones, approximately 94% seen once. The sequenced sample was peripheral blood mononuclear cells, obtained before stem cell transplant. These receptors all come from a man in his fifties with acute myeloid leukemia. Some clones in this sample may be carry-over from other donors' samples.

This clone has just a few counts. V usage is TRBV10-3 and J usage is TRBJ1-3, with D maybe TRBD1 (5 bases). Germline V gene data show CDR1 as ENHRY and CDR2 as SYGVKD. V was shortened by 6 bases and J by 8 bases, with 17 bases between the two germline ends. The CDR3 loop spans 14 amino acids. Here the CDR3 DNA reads TGTGCCATCAGCGGGGACCCGGTTGGGGACACCATATATTTT. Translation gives CAISGDPVGDTIYF.

The CDR3 spells CASRGQGNQPQHF. Written as DNA, the CDR3 is TGTGCCAGTAGGGGACAGGGGAATCAGCCCCAGCATTTT. The chain recombines TRBV19 with TRBJ1-5; TRBD1 matches 10 bases. Germline CDR1 and CDR2: LNHDA and SQIVND (reference sequence). This CDR3 spans 13 amino acids. V was clipped by 6 bases and J by 4 bases; unmatched bases: 0.

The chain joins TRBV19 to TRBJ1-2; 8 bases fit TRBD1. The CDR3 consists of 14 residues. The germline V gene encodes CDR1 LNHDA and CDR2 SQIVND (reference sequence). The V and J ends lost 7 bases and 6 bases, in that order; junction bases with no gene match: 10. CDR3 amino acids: CASTYSDRGNGYTF. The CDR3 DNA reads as TGTGCCAGTACCTACTCAGACAGGGGCAATGGCTACACCTTC.

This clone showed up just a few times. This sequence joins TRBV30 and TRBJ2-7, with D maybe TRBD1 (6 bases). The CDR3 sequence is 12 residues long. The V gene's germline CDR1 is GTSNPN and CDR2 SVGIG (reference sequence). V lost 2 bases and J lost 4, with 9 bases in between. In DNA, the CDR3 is TGTGCCTGGAGTTCACAGGGTTACGAGCAGTACTTC. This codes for CAWSSQGYEQYF.

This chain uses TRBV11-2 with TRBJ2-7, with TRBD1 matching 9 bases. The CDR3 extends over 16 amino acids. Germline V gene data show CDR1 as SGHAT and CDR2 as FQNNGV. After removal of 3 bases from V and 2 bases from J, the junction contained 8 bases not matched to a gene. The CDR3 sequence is CASSFFSGQGPYEQYF. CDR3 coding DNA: TGTGCCAGCAGCTTTTTCTCGGGACAGGGACCCTACGAGCAGTACTTC.

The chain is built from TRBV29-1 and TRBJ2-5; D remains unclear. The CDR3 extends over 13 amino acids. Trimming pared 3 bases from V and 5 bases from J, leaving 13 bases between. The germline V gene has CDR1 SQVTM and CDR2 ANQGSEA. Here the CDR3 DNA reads TGCAGCGTTGATATTGGGGTGGGGGAGACCCAGTACTTC. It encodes CSVDIGVGETQYF.

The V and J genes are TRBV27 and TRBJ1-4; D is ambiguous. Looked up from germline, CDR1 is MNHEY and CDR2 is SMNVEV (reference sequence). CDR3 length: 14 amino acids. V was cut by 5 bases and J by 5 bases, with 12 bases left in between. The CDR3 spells CASSLGPWNEKLFF. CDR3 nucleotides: TGTGCCAGCAGTCTAGGGCCCTGGAATGAAAAACTGTTTTTT.

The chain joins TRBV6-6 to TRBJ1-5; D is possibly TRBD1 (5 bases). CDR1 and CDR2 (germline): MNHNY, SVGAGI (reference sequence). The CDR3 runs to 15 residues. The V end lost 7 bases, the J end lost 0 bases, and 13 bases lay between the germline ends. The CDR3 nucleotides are TGTGCCAGCAACGAACAGGACCGTAGCAATCAGCCCCAGCATTTT. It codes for CASNEQDRSNQPQHF.

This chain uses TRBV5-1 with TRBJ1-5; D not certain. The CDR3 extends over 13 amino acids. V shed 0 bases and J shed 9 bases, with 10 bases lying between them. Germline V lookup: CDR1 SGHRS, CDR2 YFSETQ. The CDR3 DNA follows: TGCGCCAGCAGCTTGGATATTGAGGGGCCCCAGCATTTT. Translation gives CASSLDIEGPQHF.

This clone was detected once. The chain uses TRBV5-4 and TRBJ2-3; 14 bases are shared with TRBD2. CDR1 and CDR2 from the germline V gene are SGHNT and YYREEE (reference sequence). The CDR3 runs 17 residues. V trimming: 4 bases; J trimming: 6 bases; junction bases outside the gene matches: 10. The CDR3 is CASSLGLAGGLWDTQYF. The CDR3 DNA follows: TGTGCCAGCAGCCTCGGACTAGCGGGAGGCCTTTGGGATACGCAGTATTTT.

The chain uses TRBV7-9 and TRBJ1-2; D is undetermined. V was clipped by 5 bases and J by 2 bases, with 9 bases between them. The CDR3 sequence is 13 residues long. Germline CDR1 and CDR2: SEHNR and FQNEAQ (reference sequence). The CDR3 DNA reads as TGTGCCAGCAGCACGACGGGAAACTATGGCTACACCTTC. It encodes CASSTTGNYGYTF.

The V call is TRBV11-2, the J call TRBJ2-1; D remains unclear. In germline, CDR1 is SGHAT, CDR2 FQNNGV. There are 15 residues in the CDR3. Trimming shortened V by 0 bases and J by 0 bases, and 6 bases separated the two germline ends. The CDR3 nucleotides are TGTGCCAGCAGCTTAGAGGGGTACTCCTACAATGAGCAGTTCTTC. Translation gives CASSLEGYSYNEQFF.

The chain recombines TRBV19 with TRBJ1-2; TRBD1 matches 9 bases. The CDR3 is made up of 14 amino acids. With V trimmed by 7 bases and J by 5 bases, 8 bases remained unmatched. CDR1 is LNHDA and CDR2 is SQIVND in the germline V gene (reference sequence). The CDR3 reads CASTRTGVGYGYTF. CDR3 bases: TGTGCCAGTACCAGGACAGGGGTTGGGTATGGCTACACCTTC.

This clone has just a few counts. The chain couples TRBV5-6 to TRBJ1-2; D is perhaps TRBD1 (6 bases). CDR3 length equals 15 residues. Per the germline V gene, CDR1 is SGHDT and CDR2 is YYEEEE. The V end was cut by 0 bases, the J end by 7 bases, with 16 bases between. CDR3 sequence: CASSLGERGIVGYTF. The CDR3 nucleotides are TGTGCCAGCAGCTTGGGGGAAAGGGGGATCGTTGGCTACACCTTC. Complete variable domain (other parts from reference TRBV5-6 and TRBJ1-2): DAGVTQSPTHLIKTRGQQVTLRCSPKSGHDTVSWYQQALGQGPQFIFQYYEEEERQRGNFPDRFSGHQFPNYSSELNVNALLLGDSALYLCASSLGERGIVGYTFGSGTRLTVV.

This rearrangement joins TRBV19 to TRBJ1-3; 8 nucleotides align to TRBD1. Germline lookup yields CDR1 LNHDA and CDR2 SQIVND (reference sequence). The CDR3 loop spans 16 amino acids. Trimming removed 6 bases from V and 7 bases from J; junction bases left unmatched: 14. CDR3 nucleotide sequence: TGTGCCAGTAGGACGACAGGGGACAGATTAGGCAACACCATATATTTT. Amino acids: CASRTTGDRLGNTIYF.

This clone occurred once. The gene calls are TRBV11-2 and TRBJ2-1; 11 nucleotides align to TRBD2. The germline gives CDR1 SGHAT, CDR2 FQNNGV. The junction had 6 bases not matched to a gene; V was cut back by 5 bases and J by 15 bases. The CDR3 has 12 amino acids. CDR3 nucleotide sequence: TGTGCCAGCAGCCCCCTAGCGGGAGGACGGTTCTTC. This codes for CASSPLAGGRFF.

The DNA of the CDR3 is TGTGCCAGCAGCCCCAATACCGGACAGTCCTTACAGGGCACTGAAGCTTTCTTT. The encoded protein is CASSPNTGQSLQGTEAFF. The rearrangement links TRBV11-1 to TRBJ1-1; tentatively, D is TRBD1 (6 bases). There are 18 residues in the CDR3. The V end lost 5 bases, the J end lost 4 bases, and 26 bases lay between the germline ends. Germline loops: CDR1 SGHAT, CDR2 FQDESV (reference sequence).

Here the CDR3 reads CASSEVGVLGETQYF. CDR3 bases: TGTGCCAGCAGTGAGGTCGGGGTCCTCGGGGAGACCCAGTACTTC. The chain has TRBV2 and TRBJ2-5, with D perhaps matching TRBD2 (5 bases). The CDR3 runs to 15 residues. Trimming removed 3 bases at V and 5 bases at J, with 16 bases between. Germline V gene data show CDR1 as SNHLY and CDR2 as FYNNEI.

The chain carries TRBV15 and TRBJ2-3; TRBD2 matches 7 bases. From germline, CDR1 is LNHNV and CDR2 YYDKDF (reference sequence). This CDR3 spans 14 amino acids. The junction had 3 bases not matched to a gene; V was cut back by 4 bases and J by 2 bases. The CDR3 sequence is CATSKGGFTDTQYF. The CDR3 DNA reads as TGTGCCACCAGCAAGGGAGGGTTCACAGATACGCAGTATTTT. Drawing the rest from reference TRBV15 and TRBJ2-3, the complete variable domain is DAMVIQNPRYQVTQFGKPVTLSCSQTLNHNVMYWYQQKSSQAPKLLFHYYDKDFNNEADTPDNFQSRRPNTSFCFLDIRSPGLGDTAMYLCATSKGGFTDTQYFGPGTRLTVL.

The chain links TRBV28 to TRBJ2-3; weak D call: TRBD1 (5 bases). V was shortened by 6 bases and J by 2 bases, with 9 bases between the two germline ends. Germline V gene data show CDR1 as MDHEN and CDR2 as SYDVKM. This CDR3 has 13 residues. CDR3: CASRGPNTDTQYF. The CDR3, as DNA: TGTGCCAGCAGGGGGCCGAACACAGATACGCAGTATTTT.

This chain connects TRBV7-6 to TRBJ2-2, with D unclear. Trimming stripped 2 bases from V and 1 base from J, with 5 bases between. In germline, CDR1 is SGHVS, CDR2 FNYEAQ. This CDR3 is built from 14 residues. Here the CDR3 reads CASSLTGNTGELFF. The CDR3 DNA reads TGTGCCAGCAGCTTAACCGGGAACACCGGGGAGCTGTTTTTT.

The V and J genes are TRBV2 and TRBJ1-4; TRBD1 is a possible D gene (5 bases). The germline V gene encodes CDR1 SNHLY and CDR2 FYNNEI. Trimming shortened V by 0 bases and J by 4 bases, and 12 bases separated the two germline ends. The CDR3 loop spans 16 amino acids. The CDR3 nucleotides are TGTGCCAGCAGTGAAGCCGGGACTGCCTTTAATGAAAAACTGTTTTTT. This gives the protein CASSEAGTAFNEKLFF.

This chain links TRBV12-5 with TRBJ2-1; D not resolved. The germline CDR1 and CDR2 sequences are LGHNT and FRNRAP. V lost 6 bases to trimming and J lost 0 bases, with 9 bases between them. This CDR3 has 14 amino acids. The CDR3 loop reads CASGNGGSYNEQFF. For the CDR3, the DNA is TGTGCTAGTGGAAACGGTGGCTCCTACAATGAGCAGTTCTTC.

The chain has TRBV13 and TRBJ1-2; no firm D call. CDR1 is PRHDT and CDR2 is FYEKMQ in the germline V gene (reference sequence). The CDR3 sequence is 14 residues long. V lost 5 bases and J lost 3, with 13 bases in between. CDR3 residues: CASSPERGYYGYTF. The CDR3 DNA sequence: TGTGCCAGCAGCCCGGAGCGAGGTTACTATGGCTACACCTTC. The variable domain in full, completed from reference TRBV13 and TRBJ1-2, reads AAGVIQSPRHLIKEKRETATLKCYPIPRHDTVYWYQQGPGQDPQFLISFYEKMQSDKGSIPDRFSAQQFSDYHSELNMSSLELGDSALYFCASSPERGYYGYTFGSGTRLTVV.